These 25 T cell receptor beta chains came from one sample sequenced in a study of CD8+ T cells in alopecia areata. The authors sorted pooled cutaneous lymph node cells using CD4, CD8alpha, NKG2D, NKG2ACE and other markers. Extracted RNA was reverse transcribed, and the resulting cDNA served as sequencing template. Here immunoSEQ multiplex PCR was the method, and the copy in TCRdb shows in-frame clones only, minus some. The record shows more than 250,000 clones for this sample, with no singletons present. The sequenced sample consisted of CD4+ T cells sorted from a lymph node. These receptors came from a C3H/HeJ mouse with alopecia areata. Mouse strain MHC haplotype: H2-k.

This clone was seen a few times. Gene names denote mouse genes. The CDR3 goes on 4 residues after the read ends, and that part is filled in from the germline J gene. In the same sample, other DNA sequences code for this CDR3. The V call is TRBV31, the J call TRBJ2-1; D not resolved. This CDR3 is 13 amino acids long. V lost 1 base to trimming and J lost 4 bases, with 8 bases between them. Looked up from germline, CDR1 is GKSSPN and CDR2 is SITVG. CDR3 residues: CAWSPGGYAEQFF. The DNA read from the CDR3 is TGTGCCTGGAGTCCAGGAGGGTATGCT.

This clone has just a few counts. Gene labels here are mouse ones. The read comes to an end 4 residues before the CDR3 does, leaving the germline J gene to fill in the end. The gene calls are TRBV5 and TRBJ2-3, with TRBD1 matching over 8 bases. Germline CDR1 reads LGHNA; CDR2 reads YNLKQL (reference sequence). The J segment lost 1 base and the V segment lost 0 bases, leaving 3 bases of the junction unmatched. There are 16 residues in the CDR3. CDR3 amino acids: CASSQEQGAGAETLYF. CDR3 DNA (partial): TGTGCCAGCAGCCAAGAGCAGGGGGCTGGTGCAGAA.

Note on this clone: Gene names are mouse gene names. The observed sequence ends 3 residues before the CDR3 terminus, with the missing tail filled in from the germline J gene. Additional DNA sequences in this sample encode the identical CDR3. The V and J genes are TRBV1 and TRBJ1-6, with a possible D match to TRBD1 (5 bases). TRBJ1-6 is flagged as an ORF with uncertain function. Per germline, CDR1 NSQYPW and CDR2 LRSPGD (reference sequence). The germline V and J ends were trimmed by 0 bases and 0 bases, with 9 bases remaining between them. This CDR3 is built from 17 residues. CDR3 bases read: TGCACCTGCAGTGCAGATGGGGGACTTTCCTATAATTCGCCC. This codes for CTCSADGGLSYNSP. The CDR3, in full, reads CTCSADGGLSYNSPLYF.

As to this clone: The gene names here belong to mouse. The read is 4 residues too short to cover the CDR3 end, so that end is filled in from the germline J gene. This chain connects TRBV1 to TRBJ2-5, with D possibly TRBD2 on 6 matching bases. Germline V gene data show CDR1 as NSQYPW and CDR2 as LRSPGD (reference sequence). The length of the CDR3 is 15 residues. Trimming removed 3 bases at V and 0 bases at J, with 10 bases between. CDR3 bases read: TGCACCTGCAGTGCCGGCTGGGGTAACCAAGAC. The encoded protein is CTCSAGWGNQD. The entire CDR3 is CTCSAGWGNQDTQYF.

This clone turned up a few times. Gene names are the mouse ones. The observed sequence ends 4 residues before the CDR3 terminus, with the missing tail filled in from the germline J gene. Different DNA sequences within this sample yield the same CDR3. J is TRBJ2-7 and V is TRBV19; TRBD1 might be the D (5 bases). Germline V gives CDR1 FNHDT, CDR2 SITEND (reference sequence). CDR3 length equals 12 residues. The CDR3 DNA, read in part, is TGTGCCAGCAGTATATCCAGGGAT. Protein sequence: CASSISRD. The entire CDR3 protein reads CASSISRDEQYF.

About this clone: Mouse germline and gene names are used. Read sequence stops 4 residues before the CDR3 end, and the germline J gene provides the missing end. The same CDR3 can be traced to other DNA sequences in this sample. V and J are TRBV13-2 and TRBJ2-7; D gene uncertain. There are 12 residues in the CDR3. V was clipped by 1 base and J by 3 bases, with 5 bases between them. The germline CDR1 and CDR2 sequences are NNHNN and SYGAGS (reference sequence). CDR3 DNA, as far as it was read: TGTGCCAGCGGTGATTCTGGCTAT. Translated, it gives CASGDSGY. The entire CDR3 sequence reads CASGDSGYEQYF.

Notes on this clone: Mouse names are used for the genes. The missing CDR3 end, 4 residues past where the read stops, is filled in from the germline J gene. The chain is built from TRBV19 and TRBJ1-2; D is possibly TRBD1 (5 bases). CDR3 length: 14 residues. V lost 4 bases, J lost 0 bases, and 10 bases lay in between. The germline CDR1 and CDR2 sequences are FNHDT and SITEND (reference sequence). CDR3 loop: CASSSGRANSDYTF. The covered CDR3 bases are TGTGCCAGCAGTTCAGGGCGGGCAAACTCC.

Details on this clone: Mouse germline and gene names are used. Coverage ceases 4 residues before the CDR3 finishes, and the germline J gene fills in the end. The chain uses TRBV13-3 and TRBJ2-3; 10 nucleotides agree with TRBD2. V was pared by 1 base and J by 1 base, with 3 bases of the junction left unmatched. Germline CDR1 and CDR2: NNHDY and SYVADS. The CDR3 extends over 16 amino acids. CDR3: CASSDRLGGGAETLYF. The CDR3 bases that were read are TGTGCCAGCAGTGATAGACTGGGGGGTGGTGCAGAA.

Turning to this clone: Any gene name here is a mouse gene name. The read halts 4 residues ahead of the CDR3 end, with the missing end drawn from the germline J gene. V usage is TRBV13-1 and J usage is TRBJ2-2; 11 bases match TRBD2. The length of the CDR3 is 16 residues. Per the germline V gene, CDR1 is NSHNY and CDR2 is SYGAGN. After removal of 5 bases from V and 1 base from J, the junction contained 4 bases not matched to a gene. Incomplete CDR3 DNA: TGTGCCAGCAGGGACTGGGGGGCCGGAAACACCGGG. Its protein product is CASRDWGAGNTG. The full CDR3 is CASRDWGAGNTGQLYF.

With regard to this clone: Gene and germline names: mouse. The DNA ends 4 residues before the CDR3 does, and the rest of the CDR3 is filled in from the germline J gene. The sample has other DNA sequences that encode this CDR3 too. This sequence joins TRBV13-2 and TRBJ2-5, with 11 positions matching TRBD2. CDR1 NNHNN and CDR2 SYGAGS come from the germline V gene (reference sequence). The CDR3 sequence is 14 residues long. Trimming at V came to 5 bases and at J to 3 bases, leaving 2 bases not matched to a gene. The CDR3: CASGRDWGQDTQYF. The sequenced CDR3 bases are TGTGCCAGCGGGCGGGACTGGGGGCAAGAC.

This clone was seen more than once but under ten times. The genes and germline here are from mouse. The read terminates 4 residues ahead of where the CDR3 ends, so the germline J gene completes it. The sample has other DNA sequences that encode this CDR3 too. The chain joins TRBV19 to TRBJ1-1, with 7 bases matching TRBD1. CDR3 length: 15 amino acids. The germline V gene has CDR1 FNHDT and CDR2 SITEND (reference sequence). Germline trimming cut 0 bases from V and 0 bases from J; bases unmatched to any gene: 2. This chain's CDR3 is CASSIVGTANTEVFF. The sequenced CDR3 bases are TGTGCCAGCAGTATAGTTGGGACAGCAAACACA.

Details on this clone: Each gene name is a mouse one. The read ends 4 residues early relative to the CDR3; the germline J gene fills the gap. The V call is TRBV1, the J call TRBJ2-4; D call uncertain. Trimming removed 4 bases from V and 0 bases from J, with 5 bases in between. Germline CDR1 is NSQYPW and CDR2 is LRSPGD (reference sequence). CDR3 length: 13 amino acids. The CDR3 sequence: CTCSDNSQNTLYF. The DNA read from the CDR3 is TGCACCTGCAGTGACAACAGTCAAAAC. Variable domain in full (rest from reference TRBV1 and TRBJ2-4): VTLLEQNPRWRLVPRGQAVNLRCILKNSQYPWMSWYQQDLQKQLQWLFTLRSPGDKEVKSLPGADYLATRVTDTELRLQVANMSQGRTLYCTCSDNSQNTLYFGAGTRLSVL.

This clone occurred a few times. The gene names here belong to mouse. The read terminates 4 residues before the CDR3 end, so the remaining end is supplied by the germline J gene. J is TRBJ1-2 and V is TRBV13-2; tentatively, D is TRBD1 (5 bases). This CDR3 has 15 amino acids. The germline V and J ends were trimmed by 1 base and 0 bases, with 10 bases remaining between them. Germline V lookup: CDR1 NNHNN, CDR2 SYGAGS (reference sequence). The DNA read from the CDR3 is TGTGCCAGCGGTGATCCCCCAGGGACAAACTCC. Its protein is CASGDPPGTNS. The full CDR3 sequence reads CASGDPPGTNSDYTF.

A remark on this clone: Genes and germline come from the mouse. Coverage ceases 4 residues before the CDR3 finishes, and the germline J gene fills in the end. This chain connects TRBV13-3 to TRBJ2-7; D is possibly TRBD1 (5 bases). Germline loops: CDR1 NNHDY, CDR2 SYVADS. This CDR3 spans 15 amino acids. The V and J ends lost 0 bases and 0 bases respectively, with 10 bases between them. The CDR3 bases that were read are TGTGCCAGCAGTGATGGCAGGGAGGTCTCCTAT. Translated, it gives CASSDGREVSY. The entire CDR3 sequence reads CASSDGREVSYEQYF.

Concerning this clone: The gene symbols are mouse symbols. The CDR3 extends 4 residues past the end of the read, so its final part is completed from the germline J gene. The chain carries TRBV5 and TRBJ2-1, with 10 bases lining up with TRBD1. Germline loops: CDR1 LGHNA, CDR2 YNLKQL (reference sequence). The CDR3 loop spans 17 amino acids. The CDR3 DNA, read in part, is TGTGCCAGCAGCCAAGGGGGCCCGGGACAGGGGCGGGCT. The encoded protein is CASSQGGPGQGRA. The whole CDR3 sequence is CASSQGGPGQGRAEQFF.

Worth noting for this clone: Genes and germline come from the mouse. Read coverage stops 4 residues before the CDR3 terminus; the germline J gene supplies the remainder. This CDR3 is also generated by other DNA sequences in the sample. The chain joins TRBV19 to TRBJ2-5; no clear D. Trimming cost V 3 bases and J 0 bases, with 5 bases left between them. The CDR3 contains 13 residues. CDR1 FNHDT and CDR2 SITEND come from the germline V gene (reference sequence). CDR3 DNA (partial): TGTGCCAGCAGTAAAGTTAACCAAGAC. Its protein product is CASSKVNQD. The CDR3 reads in full as CASSKVNQDTQYF. Full variable domain (rest looked up from reference TRBV19 and TRBJ2-5): GGIITQTPKFLIGQEGQKLTLKCQQNFNHDTMYWYRQDSGKGLRLIYYSITENDLQKGDLSEGYDASREKKSSFSLTVTSAQKNEMAVFLCASSKVNQDTQYFGPGTRLLVL.

In its sample, this clone was seen a few times. The genes and germline here are from mouse. Read coverage stops 4 residues before the CDR3 terminus; the germline J gene supplies the remainder. Different DNA sequences within this sample yield the same CDR3. The chain recombines TRBV19 with TRBJ1-1; 10 bases match TRBD1. Germline CDR1 and CDR2: FNHDT and SITEND (reference sequence). The CDR3 has 13 amino acids. CDR3 loop: CASSRGQGTEVFF. The part of the CDR3 DNA that was read is TGTGCCAGCAGCCGGGGACAGGGGACA.

This clone showed up just a few times. These gene names are mouse names. The CDR3 end falls 4 residues outside the read, so it is completed with the germline J gene. This chain uses TRBV5 with TRBJ2-5, with 7 bases lining up with TRBD2. CDR1 and CDR2 (germline): LGHNA, YNLKQL (reference sequence). This CDR3 is 14 amino acids long. V shed 5 bases and J 1 base; nucleotides not matched to a gene: 3. The CDR3 bases that were read are TGTGCCAGCAGCACCCTGGGGGACCAAGAC. Translation gives CASSTLGDQD. The complete CDR3 protein is CASSTLGDQDTQYF.

This clone has more than one count but fewer than ten. The listed genes are named as in mouse. Other nucleotide sequences in the sample specify the same CDR3. The DNA read from the CDR3 is TGCACCTGCAGTGCCGGACAGGGGAAGGAC. This translates into CTCSAGQGKD. From start to end, the CDR3 is CTCSAGQGKDTQYF. The V and J genes are TRBV1 and TRBJ2-5; 9 bases align to TRBD1. Read coverage stops 4 residues before the CDR3 terminus; the germline J gene supplies the remainder. Germline CDR1 reads NSQYPW; CDR2 reads LRSPGD (reference sequence). The CDR3 is 14 amino acids.

The table lists this clone with a few counts. Mouse gene names and germline throughout. The read terminates 4 residues ahead of where the CDR3 ends, so the germline J gene completes it. Different DNA sequences within this sample yield the same CDR3. This sequence joins TRBV1 and TRBJ2-2; possible D gene TRBD1, 6 bases. Looked up from germline, CDR1 is NSQYPW and CDR2 is LRSPGD (reference sequence). Deletions cut 1 base from V and 2 bases from J, with 8 bases between. This CDR3 spans 15 amino acids. The chain's CDR3 is CTCSAVGQNTGQLYF. The sequenced part of the CDR3 DNA is TGCACCTGCAGTGCAGTAGGACAGAACACCGGG.

This clone was observed a handful of times. Mouse gene names apply. The missing CDR3 end, 4 residues past where the read stops, is filled in from the germline J gene. At the DNA level, this CDR3 is encoded by other sequences in the same sample as well. The rearrangement links TRBV13-2 to TRBJ2-5, with 8 bases lining up with TRBD2. CDR3 length: 14 amino acids. Per the germline V gene, CDR1 is NNHNN and CDR2 is SYGAGS (reference sequence). CDR3 protein: CASGDGGGGDTQYF. CDR3 DNA (partial): TGTGCCAGCGGTGATGGGGGGGGCGGGGAC.

Comments on this clone: Gene names denote mouse genes. The read stops 4 residues short of the end of the CDR3; the missing end is completed from the germline J gene. This sample also contains other DNA sequences that code for the same CDR3. J is TRBJ2-7 and V is TRBV13-1; 8 bases line up with TRBD2. V lost 1 base to trimming and J lost 1 base; unmatched junction nucleotides: 1. Germline V gives CDR1 NSHNY, CDR2 SYGAGN. The CDR3 has 14 residues. The CDR3 is CASSDLGGSYEQYF. The DNA read from the CDR3 is TGTGCCAGCAGTGATTTGGGGGGGTCCTAT.

To note about this clone: Any gene name here is a mouse gene name. The read terminates 4 residues before the CDR3 end, so the remaining end is supplied by the germline J gene. Other DNA variants within this sample encode the same CDR3. The gene calls are TRBV5 and TRBJ2-5; D unresolved. Trimming removed 0 bases from V and 2 bases from J, with 6 bases in between. This CDR3 contains 14 residues. Germline CDR1 is LGHNA and CDR2 is YNLKQL (reference sequence). CDR3 bases read: TGTGCCAGCAGCCAAGAGGGGATCCAAGAC. Its translation is CASSQEGIQD. The whole CDR3 is CASSQEGIQDTQYF.

On this clone: Gene names are mouse gene names. From the germline J gene comes the end of the CDR3, since the read stops 4 residues before it. This chain joins TRBV13-1 and TRBJ2-1, with D perhaps TRBD2 (6 bases). The V end lost 2 bases, the J end lost 0 bases, and 12 bases lay between the germline ends. CDR1 is NSHNY, CDR2 SYGAGN, per germline. The CDR3 is made up of 16 amino acids. The CDR3 sequence is CASSEGDSYNYAEQFF. CDR3 DNA (partial): TGTGCCAGCAGTGAGGGGGACTCTTATAACTATGCT.

This clone showed up just a few times. The listed genes are named as in mouse. The CDR3 end is not reached by the read, which stops 4 residues before it; the germline J gene fills it in. The chain has TRBV5 and TRBJ1-1; TRBD1 aligns across 8 bases. The CDR3 has 15 amino acids. Germline values: CDR1 LGHNA, CDR2 YNLKQL (reference sequence). The ends lost 4 bases at V and 0 bases at J; junction bases unmatched: 4. CDR3 in amino acids: CASSLGTGANTEVFF. CDR3 bases read: TGTGCCAGCAGCCTCGGGACAGGTGCAAACACA.